This note documents a single T cell receptor (beta chain) sequence. Its cognate antigen has yet to be identified. No base quality information exists; no much larger clone differs at one position. The sample is drawn from a study of shared clonotypes between healthy human individuals (dated by TCRdb to 2020 to 2022). For the wider study: A few men and two women, aged 18 to 49 years, made up the cohort. Per donor, three plates each were used for CD4 naive and CD4 memory, two for CD8 naive, and one for CD8 memory. Different laboratories and diverse techniques were used to prepare libraries and sequence TCR repertoires, to increase sequencing depth and limit assay-specific biases. To estimate repertoire size and how much clonotype sharing occurs between individuals, the study deeply sequenced the blood TCR repertoires of 4 to 6 healthy adults. Leukapheresis yielded between about 0.8 and 8.9 billion PBMCs per donor. Results the study describes overall, beyond this receptor: Pairwise subsampling indicated that sequencing depth was expected to affect the degree of clonotype sharing among donors. Clonotypes shared by all four sorted-subset donors showed higher generation probabilities than non-shared clonotypes. Rarefaction of sorted-subset datasets indicated incomplete sequencing despite the large sequencing depth. Only blood was sampled, and tissue TCR repertoires likely differ from those in blood. Approximately 4.8% of naive CD4, around 3.5% of naive CD8, about 2.1% of memory CD4, and 0.4% of memory CD8 clonotypes were shared across several donors. Because the study included only a small number of donors, the genetic and exposure-history diversity represented was limited. Naive subsets generally had larger estimated clonotype richness than memory subsets did.

The CDR3 starts with the cysteine, ends with the phenylalanine, and has 15 residues. The DNA shown is the 45-base CDR3, in frame from base 1. The germline V gene yields SGHVS for CDR1 and FQNEAQ for CDR2. V is pruned by 5 bases and J by 6 bases, leaving 5 bases of the junction without a gene match. Healthy HIV-negative adults with no recently reported acute infections or vaccinations were included as donors. Only Caucasian adults living in Nashville, Tennessee, USA were represented among the donors. CD4+ T cells were enriched by magnetic negative selection; naive cells were then positively selected on CD45RA, and the negative fraction formed the memory subset. After blood collection by leukapheresis, PBMCs were isolated using Ficoll-Histopaque density gradient centrifugation and then cryopreserved in the vapor phase of liquid nitrogen. Purity and quantity of every magnetically sorted T cell population were checked by analytical flow cytometry. Genomic DNA was isolated from each sorted fraction and quantified by UV absorbance on a Nanodrop 2000c.

Using the deep immunoSEQ assay, TCR CDR3 regions were amplified from genomic DNA by multiplex PCR. Extracted genomic DNA from each cell subset was spread evenly across all wells of several immunoSEQ 96-well plates, with each plate serving as a replicate. For sorted subsets, around 200 ng genomic DNA, equal to tens of thousands of T cell genomes, was loaded into each replicate PCR. The purified libraries were quantified using a Qubit 3.0 fluorometer, sized with a Bioanalyzer 2100, and then quantified again using the KAPA Library Quantification kit. Each immunoSEQ 96-well plate was sequenced on its own single-read 150-cycle Illumina NextSeq 550 flow cell. In the paper's pipeline: The immunoSEQ output contained only junctional sequences without quality scores, so filtering could not match that applied to full-length reads. To assign V/J genes and CDR3, sequences were annotated against IMGT germline references using PyIR, a Python wrapper for IgBLAST v1.9. Reads were removed for weak V/J assignments (E-value above 1e-6), missing CDR3, stop codons, out-of-frame junctions, or ambiguous translated residues. V3J clonotypes were defined as sequences sharing an identical inferred V gene, J gene, and CDR3 amino acid sequence. Percentage overlap between repertoires was calculated by dividing the number of shared unique clonotypes by the size of the smaller repertoire. Richness of each repertoire was evaluated using RTK rarefaction, the Chao1 estimator, and Recon v2.1 estimates of unobserved clonotypes. Generation probabilities were computed with OLGA for all TCRbeta clonotypes obtained by the gDNA method from a few donors. TCRdb re-hosts the immuneACCESS table, in-frame sequences only. Its copies lack some clones; in the studies checked, an unresolved V gene accounts for under half of them, and the cause for the rest is not known. V, J and clone size were drawn from that table, and D and trimming were deduced from the DNA. The sample table records about 2.4 million clones; around 94% of these occur just once. The top ten constitute over 0.12% of the sample.

Material: naive CD4+ T cells sorted from blood. The cell subset or site label, read with the paper, signifies: CD45RA+ positively selected. The chain joins TRBV7-8 to TRBJ2-1; TRBD2 fits 12 bases in the junction. This TCR derives from a young man in good health. DNA sequence: TGTGCCAGCAGCAAGACTAGCGGGAGTTTCAATGAGCAGTTCTTC. This translates into CASSKTSGSFNEQFF.